A single sample is the source of the 11 T cell receptor beta chains below, sequenced in a study of T-cell reconstitution after alpha-beta-depleted transplantation in children. This sample's TCRbeta library carried unique molecular identifier barcodes. TCRdb ran MiXCR on the PCR reads and lists one entry per CDR3 protein. The repertoire holds 500,000 or so distinct CDR3 sequences, about 33% seen once, with more than 2% in the top ten. The sample here was PBMCs from the stem cell graft donor, taken from the stem cell graft. These receptors were collected from a human donor who donated a stem cell graft to a child with aplastic anemia.

This clonotype was seen more than once but under ten times. V and J are TRBV28 and TRBJ2-3, with D perhaps assigned TRBD1 or TRBD2 (6 bases each). The CDR3 covers 17 residues. Trimming stripped 7 bases from V and 6 bases from J, with 26 bases between. Germline V gene lookup returns CDR1 MDHEN and CDR2 SYDVKM. CDR3 region: CASNSQGVTGAGDTQYF. The CDR3 region has the DNA TGTGCCAGCAACTCCCAAGGTGTTACGGGGGCAGGGGATACGCAGTATTTT.

The rearrangement uses TRBV11-2 and TRBJ2-5; 12 nucleotides line up with TRBD2. V shed 0 bases and J 3 bases; nucleotides not matched to a gene: 8. This CDR3 spans 18 amino acids. Germline V gene sequence: CDR1 SGHAT, CDR2 FQNNGV. This chain's CDR3 is CASSLEGLAGGWEETQYF. In DNA form, the CDR3 reads TGTGCCAGCAGCTTAGAGGGACTAGCGGGTGGTTGGGAAGAGACCCAGTACTTC.

V usage is TRBV7-2 and J usage is TRBJ1-5; D is unresolved. V was shortened by 6 bases and J by 7 bases, with 13 bases between the two germline ends. Germline-derived CDR1 and CDR2 are SGHTA and FQGNSA. The CDR3 extends over 13 amino acids. The CDR3 DNA sequence: TGTGCCAGCAGTCCGGATACGCAGCAGCCCCAGCATTTT. This gives the protein CASSPDTQQPQHF.

As DNA, the CDR3 is TGCGCCAGCAGCTTGGCCCGCTTGGGCTCACCCCTCCACTTT. It encodes CASSLARLGSPLHF. The chain has TRBV5-1 and TRBJ1-6; D gene unclear. Trimming removed 0 bases at V and 10 bases at J, with 11 bases between. Germline CDR1 SGHRS, CDR2 YFSETQ. There are 14 residues in the CDR3.

The gene calls are TRBV20-1 and TRBJ2-7, with TRBD2 matching 11 bases. This CDR3 is 14 amino acids long. V shed 5 bases and J 0 bases; nucleotides not matched to a gene: 3. Germline CDR1 and CDR2: DFQATT and SNEGSKA (reference sequence). The DNA for the CDR3 is TGCAGTGCTGCTAGCGGGAGGAGCTCCTACGAGCAGTACTTC. Protein product: CSAASGRSSYEQYF.

The chain links TRBV7-9 to TRBJ2-3; 10 bases line up with TRBD2. This CDR3 has 16 amino acids. Germline lookup yields CDR1 SEHNR and CDR2 FQNEAQ (reference sequence). With V trimmed by 6 bases and J by 2 bases, 8 bases remained unmatched. The CDR3 region is CASSFGTSAYTDTQYF. CDR3 sequence (DNA): TGTGCCAGCAGTTTCGGGACTAGCGCGTACACAGATACGCAGTATTTT. The variable domain in full, completed from reference TRBV7-9 and TRBJ2-3, reads DTGVSQNPRHKITKRGQNVTFRCDPISEHNRLYWYRQTLGQGPEFLTYFQNEAQLEKSRLLSDRFSAERPKGSFSTLEIQRTEQGDSAMYLCASSFGTSAYTDTQYFGPGTRLTVL.

This chain connects TRBV10-3 to TRBJ1-3; the D is unclear. Looked up from germline, CDR1 is ENHRY and CDR2 is SYGVKD. The CDR3 spans 14 residues. The V and J ends lost 8 bases and 4 bases respectively, with 15 bases between them. This CDR3 is CAIGGVVAGNTIYF. As DNA, the CDR3 is TGTGCCATCGGCGGGGTGGTGGCCGGAAACACCATATATTTT.

The genes are TRBV7-2 and TRBJ2-5; D is unresolved. With 2 bases removed from V and 0 bases from J, the gap between germline ends came to 7 bases. CDR3 length equals 14 residues. Germline CDR1 SGHTA, CDR2 FQGNSA. This chain's CDR3 is CASSLKGDQETQYF. CDR3 in DNA: TGTGCCAGCAGCTTAAAAGGAGACCAAGAGACCCAGTACTTC.

V and J are TRBV28 and TRBJ2-1, with 11 bases lining up with TRBD2. Losses at the gene ends were 4 bases for V and 8 bases for J; bases not matched to a gene: 10. Germline loops: CDR1 MDHEN, CDR2 SYDVKM. This CDR3 is 16 amino acids long. CDR3 region: CASSSPTSGSLDEQFF. As DNA, the CDR3 is TGTGCCAGCAGTTCCCCTACTAGCGGGAGTCTCGATGAGCAGTTCTTC.

V usage is TRBV5-5 and J usage is TRBJ2-2; 11 bases map to TRBD2. Germline V CDR1 and CDR2: SGHKS, YYEKEE (reference sequence). The V gene end was trimmed by 4 bases and the J gene end by 13 bases; junction bases not matched to a gene: 12. CDR3 length: 15 amino acids. The CDR3, as DNA: TGTGCCAGCAGCAACGGGACTAGCGGCCCCAGGTGGCTGTTTTTT. As protein: CASSNGTSGPRWLFF. Full variable domain (outside the CDR3, taken from reference TRBV5-5 and TRBJ2-2): DAGVTQSPTHLIKTRGQQVTLRCSPISGHKSVSWYQQVLGQGPQFIFQYYEKEERGRGNFPDRFSARQFPNYSSELNVNALLLGDSALYLCASSNGTSGPRWLFFGEGSRLTVL.

V usage is TRBV12-3 or TRBV12-4 and J usage is TRBJ1-5, with D possibly matching TRBD1 (5 bases). The V end was cut by 3 bases, the J end by 5 bases, with 14 bases between. This CDR3 is built from 15 residues. The DNA of the CDR3 is TGTGCCAGCAGTTTGAGAGACAGAGGCCATCAGCCCCAGCATTTT. This gives the protein CASSLRDRGHQPQHF.